This TCR beta chain was sequenced for a study of cytomegalovirus exposure and HLA in healthy donors. Trimming left V 3 bases short and J 5 bases short, with 13 bases between. The CDR3 loop spans 15 amino acids. Germline V gives CDR1 SGHTA, CDR2 FQGNSA. The data were produced by immunoSEQ multiplex PCR, yet TCRdb's version contains in-frame clones alone and is incomplete. The table shows approximately 120,000 clones, with 88% occurring only once. Study outcomes and limitations: Specific recognition of CMV antigens was confirmed in vitro for a few chains (all CMV-associated). Researchers counted 164 TCR beta chains as cytomegalovirus-associated. The tendency of first-cohort TCR clusters to co-occur in the roughly 110 validation repertoires emerged from a later analysis.

Comments on this clone: Its antigen is undetermined.

The TCR was taken from a woman between 18 and 30 years old in good health and CMV-seronegative. This rearrangement joins TRBV7-2 to TRBJ2-2; D perhaps matches TRBD1 (5 bases). The sample was PBMCs. The CDR3 region is CASSFVQVQTGELFF. In nucleotides, the CDR3 is TGTGCCAGCAGCTTCGTACAGGTTCAAACCGGGGAGCTGTTTTTT.